These 32 T cell receptor beta chains share one sample of origin, sequenced in a study of CD8+ T cells in alopecia areata. The sample's treatment: oral pan-JAK inhibitor, 5-10 mg twice daily. Extracted from the samples, RNA was reverse transcribed into cDNA to serve as the sequencing template. Some clones are missing from TCRdb's copy, which holds only in-frame ones; the method was immunoSEQ multiplex PCR. The sample has some 150,000 clones, 70% to 90% seen once. The specimen comprised CD8+ T cells sorted from blood, sampled at week 4, from a patient treated with tofacitinib. Receptors were obtained from a human donor with alopecia areata.

V and J are TRBV7-4 and TRBJ1-1; weak D call: TRBD1 (6 bases). CDR3 length equals 16 residues. Per germline, CDR1 SGHVT and CDR2 SQSDAQ. Trimming pared 5 bases from V and 0 bases from J, leaving 16 bases between. The CDR3 nucleotides read TGTGCCAGCAGCCAGAGTTCGACAGGAGTGAACACTGAAGCTTTCTTT. Its translation: CASSQSSTGVNTEAFF. The whole variable domain, remainder taken from reference TRBV7-4 and TRBJ1-1, is GAGVSQSPRYKVAKRGRDVALRCDSISGHVTLYWYRQTLGQGSEVLTYSQSDAQRDKSGRPSGRFSAERPERSVSTLKIQRTEQGDSAVYLCASSQSSTGVNTEAFFGQGTRLTVV.

As concerns this clone: The same CDR3 is also encoded by other DNA sequences in this sample. The V call is TRBV5-1, the J call TRBJ2-7; TRBD1 aligns across 9 bases. The V and J ends lost 3 bases and 2 bases, in that order; junction bases with no gene match: 3. The germline V gene has CDR1 SGHRS and CDR2 YFSETQ. The CDR3 runs to 14 residues. The CDR3 DNA is TGCGCCAGCAGCTGGGGGACAGGGACCTACGAGCAGTACTTC. Translating it yields CASSWGTGTYEQYF.

V usage is TRBV4-1 and J usage is TRBJ2-1, with no clear D. Trimming pared 0 bases from V and 3 bases from J, leaving 9 bases between. This CDR3 contains 15 residues. Germline CDR1 MGHRA, CDR2 YSYEKL. The CDR3 DNA follows: TGCGCCAGCAGCCAAGATCGGCCAAACTACAATGAGCAGTTCTTC. Its protein product is CASSQDRPNYNEQFF.

The chain joins TRBV7-9 to TRBJ2-2; 9 bases map to TRBD1. Trimming cost V 6 bases and J 4 bases; bases outside gene matches: 9. Germline CDR1 reads SEHNR; CDR2 reads FQNEAQ (reference sequence). CDR3 length equals 16 residues. CDR3 DNA: TGTGCCAGCAGTTCCCTCGGGACAGGGAGCACCGGGGAGCTGTTTTTT. This gives the protein CASSSLGTGSTGELFF.

The chain employs TRBV5-4 and TRBJ2-1, with 10 positions matching TRBD2. J was trimmed by 2 bases and V by 2 bases; bases with no gene match: 1. The CDR3 loop spans 15 amino acids. Germline values: CDR1 SGHNT, CDR2 YYREEE (reference sequence). The CDR3 DNA reads as TGTGCCAGCAGCTTCGGGACTAGCGCCTACAATGAGCAGTTCTTC. Its translation: CASSFGTSAYNEQFF.

This chain uses TRBV29-1 with TRBJ2-7; the match to TRBD1 covers 10 bases. Germline V CDR1 and CDR2: SQVTM, ANQGSEA. Trimming at V came to 6 bases and at J to 5 bases, leaving 10 bases not matched to a gene. The CDR3 sequence is 14 residues long. CDR3 in amino acids: CSVAERGTGDEQYF. The CDR3 coding sequence is TGCAGCGTGGCCGAAAGGGGGACAGGGGACGAGCAGTACTTC.

This clone was seen more than once but under ten times. CDR3 sequence: CSVASDDYNEQFF. The CDR3 bases are TGCAGCGTTGCTAGCGACGATTACAATGAGCAGTTCTTC. The J gene is TRBJ2-1, the V gene TRBV29-1; possibly TRBD2 for D (6 bases). V shed 4 bases and J shed 4 bases, with 11 bases lying between them. The CDR3 is 13 residues long. Per germline, CDR1 SQVTM and CDR2 ANQGSEA.

The chain links TRBV2 to TRBJ2-7, with D hard to call. Trimming took 4 bases from V and 6 from J, leaving 19 bases between them. Germline assignment: CDR1 SNHLY and CDR2 FYNNEI. There are 15 residues in the CDR3. The CDR3 loop is CASSAVEFRESEQYF. The CDR3 nucleotides read TGTGCCAGCAGTGCGGTGGAATTTCGTGAGTCCGAGCAGTACTTC.

The chain uses TRBV7-9 and TRBJ2-5; possibly TRBD1 for D (6 bases). The CDR3 is made up of 15 amino acids. From germline, CDR1 is SEHNR and CDR2 FQNEAQ (reference sequence). Trimming left V 5 bases short and J 0 bases short, with 13 bases between. This chain's CDR3 is CASSVGQQYQETQYF. Here the CDR3 DNA reads TGTGCCAGCAGCGTCGGACAGCAGTACCAAGAGACCCAGTACTTC.

A single count supports this clone. The gene calls are TRBV5-1 and TRBJ2-3; 8 bases align to TRBD2. This CDR3 is 14 amino acids long. The germline gives CDR1 SGHRS, CDR2 YFSETQ. The junction had 3 bases not matched to a gene; V was cut back by 3 bases and J by 3 bases. CDR3 loop: CASSSLAGTDTQYF. The CDR3 nucleotides are TGCGCCAGCAGCTCCCTAGCGGGTACAGATACGCAGTATTTT. Based on the CDR3 plus reference TRBV5-1 and TRBJ2-3, the full variable domain is KAGVTQTPRYLIKTRGQQVTLSCSPISGHRSVSWYQQTPGQGLQFLFEYFSETQRNKGNFPGRFSGRQFSNSRSEMNVSTLELGDSALYLCASSSLAGTDTQYFGPGTRLTVL.

This chain links TRBV29-1 with TRBJ2-5; 7 positions agree with TRBD1. Matching the DNA end better, TRBJ2-7 makes the J call doubtful. The CDR3 totals 15 residues. Germline CDR1 SQVTM, CDR2 ANQGSEA. The CDR3 DNA reads as TGCAGCGTTGAAGATTCCCGACAGGGTGTGTACGAGCAGTACTTC. Encoded protein: CSVEDSRQGVYEQYF.

Only one count was recorded for this clone. The chain combines TRBV27 with TRBJ2-6; 11 bases line up with TRBD1. Losses at the gene ends were 5 bases for V and 1 base for J; bases not matched to a gene: 7. Germline CDR1 and CDR2: MNHEY and SMNVEV (reference sequence). The CDR3 runs 18 residues. CDR3 residues: CASSASGTGGSGANVLTF. CDR3 nucleotide sequence: TGTGCCAGCAGTGCCTCCGGGACAGGGGGGTCTGGGGCCAACGTCCTGACTTTC.

A few counts support this clone. This sequence joins TRBV5-1 and TRBJ2-1, with TRBD2 matching over 7 bases. With V trimmed by 0 bases and J by 0 bases, 12 bases remained unmatched. The CDR3 loop spans 19 amino acids. The germline V gene has CDR1 SGHRS and CDR2 YFSETQ. The CDR3 DNA follows: TGCGCCAGCAGCTTGGCGGCTAGCGGATCAGACAGCTCCTACAATGAGCAGTTCTTC. It translates to CASSLAASGSDSSYNEQFF.

This chain uses TRBV27 with TRBJ2-1; 7 bases align to TRBD2. After removal of 3 bases from V and 7 bases from J, the junction contained 12 bases not matched to a gene. The germline V gene has CDR1 MNHEY and CDR2 SMNVEV (reference sequence). The CDR3 contains 16 residues. The CDR3 DNA follows: TGTGCCAGCAGTTTGGGGGGGTTAGGCTACCGAAATGAGCAGTTCTTC. Protein sequence: CASSLGGLGYRNEQFF.

The J gene is TRBJ2-3, the V gene TRBV11-2, with 8 bases matching TRBD1. CDR1 is SGHAT, CDR2 FQNNGV, per germline. The CDR3 has 16 residues. With 5 bases clipped from V and 4 bases from J, the junction kept 11 bases outside the gene matches. CDR3 region: CASSLRQGRGADTQYF. The CDR3 DNA is TGTGCCAGCAGCCTAAGACAGGGGAGAGGGGCAGATACGCAGTATTTT.

The chain recombines TRBV10-2 with TRBJ2-2; 7 bases are a match to TRBD1. V shed 3 bases and J 6 bases; nucleotides not matched to a gene: 1. The CDR3 runs to 13 residues. In germline, CDR1 is WSHSY, CDR2 SAAADI. The chain's CDR3 is CASSEQGSGELFF. CDR3 sequence (DNA): TGCGCCAGCAGTGAACAGGGGTCCGGGGAGCTGTTTTTT.

The chain couples TRBV9 to TRBJ1-2; D remains ambiguous. There are 14 residues in the CDR3. V lost 3 bases to trimming and J lost 4 bases, with 13 bases between them. Germline loops: CDR1 SGDLS, CDR2 YYNGEE. The DNA for the CDR3 is TGTGCCAGCAGCGGGGCAAGCGCAGTCTATGGCTACACCTTC. It encodes CASSGASAVYGYTF.

J is TRBJ2-3 and V is TRBV4-1; D gene uncertain. The CDR3 covers 16 residues. Germline CDR1 and CDR2: MGHRA and YSYEKL. V was cut by 0 bases and J by 2 bases, with 12 bases left in between. This CDR3 is CASSQEARLVTDTQYF. DNA of the CDR3: TGCGCCAGCAGCCAAGAGGCTAGACTGGTCACAGATACGCAGTATTTT.

The chain recombines TRBV7-6 with TRBJ2-7; 8 positions match TRBD1. CDR3 size: 14 residues. Germline assignment: CDR1 SGHVS and CDR2 FNYEAQ. V was pared by 1 base and J by 2 bases, with 1 base of the junction left unmatched. CDR3 sequence reads: CASSLEQGAYEQYF. CDR3 DNA: TGTGCCAGCAGCTTAGAACAGGGGGCCTACGAGCAGTACTTC.

The chain couples TRBV14 to TRBJ2-7; TRBD1 might be the D (6 bases). The CDR3 spans 14 residues. CDR1 and CDR2 (germline): SGHDN, FVKESK. The V end lost 2 bases, the J end lost 3 bases, and 11 bases lay between the germline ends. The CDR3 DNA reads TGTGCCAGCAGCCAATCAGGGGACGACTACGAGCAGTACTTC. Its translation is CASSQSGDDYEQYF.

This chain uses TRBV29-1 with TRBJ2-1; TRBD2 agrees at 7 bases. Germline lookup yields CDR1 SQVTM and CDR2 ANQGSEA. This CDR3 contains 15 residues. Trimming removed 4 bases from V and 5 bases from J; junction bases left unmatched: 11. CDR3 in DNA: TGCAGCGTTGGAGACCTAGCGGAGGACAACAATGAGCAGTTCTTC. Protein product: CSVGDLAEDNNEQFF.

This clone was seen a few times. The same CDR3 also results from other DNA sequences found in this sample. The V call is TRBV4-1, the J call TRBJ2-1; D uncertain. V lost 1 base and J 7 bases, leaving 2 bases between the germline ends. Germline assignment: CDR1 MGHRA and CDR2 YSYEKL. This CDR3 is built from 11 residues. DNA of the CDR3: TGCGCCAGCAGCCAAGGGAATGAGCAGTTCTTC. This translates into CASSQGNEQFF.

This clone has a single count. Different DNA sequences within this sample yield the same CDR3. This chain joins TRBV29-1 and TRBJ1-1; D remains unclear. Germline-derived CDR1 and CDR2 are SQVTM and ANQGSEA. The CDR3 loop spans 11 amino acids. V shed 3 bases and J shed 0 bases, with 2 bases lying between them. In nucleotides, the CDR3 is TGCAGCGTTGACGTGAACACTGAAGCTTTCTTT. Translation gives CSVDVNTEAFF.

Concerning this clone: An end of the junction does not agree with germline; a read error may underlie this. The chain combines TRBV5-1 with TRBJ2-2; TRBD1 matches at 11 bases. Germline V CDR1 and CDR2: SGHRS, YFSETQ. CDR3 length equals 15 residues. The CDR3 spells CASTLGQGDSGELFF. The CDR3 DNA follows: TGCGCCAGCACCTTGGGACAGGGGGATTCCGGGGAGCTGTTTTTT.

CDR3 residues: CASSASALKGNEQYF. CDR3 DNA sequence: TGTGCCAGCAGCGCATCCGCTCTAAAGGGGAACGAGCAGTACTTC. The chain is built from TRBV9 and TRBJ2-7; D might be TRBD1 (5 bases). CDR1 is SGDLS and CDR2 is YYNGEE in the germline V gene. V lost 3 bases to trimming and J lost 5 bases, with 18 bases between them. This CDR3 spans 15 amino acids.

This clone was observed once. This chain uses TRBV5-1 with TRBJ2-5; D not certain. With 7 bases removed from V and 1 base from J, the gap between germline ends came to 14 bases. In germline, CDR1 is SGHRS, CDR2 YFSETQ. The CDR3 extends over 14 amino acids. CDR3 sequence: CASGRYQLQETQYF. The CDR3 region has the DNA TGCGCCAGCGGCAGGTATCAACTCCAAGAGACCCAGTACTTC.

The chain combines TRBV11-2 with TRBJ2-5; the D gene is possibly TRBD1 (5 bases). The CDR3 spans 14 residues. The V end lost 8 bases, the J end lost 2 bases, and 15 bases lay between the germline ends. The germline CDR1 and CDR2 sequences are SGHAT and FQNNGV. The CDR3 is CASVGAYAQETQYF. Here the CDR3 DNA reads TGTGCCAGCGTTGGGGCATATGCACAAGAGACCCAGTACTTC.

The chain links TRBV4-1 to TRBJ2-1, with 8 bases matching TRBD2. The V gene's germline CDR1 is MGHRA and CDR2 YSYEKL. This CDR3 is 12 amino acids long. CDR3 in amino acids: CAVGAGDGEQFF. The CDR3 DNA sequence: TGCGCTGTTGGAGCGGGAGACGGTGAGCAGTTCTTC.

The V call is TRBV27, the J call TRBJ2-5; D is undetermined. Germline values: CDR1 MNHEY, CDR2 SMNVEV (reference sequence). The CDR3 consists of 13 residues. V was shortened by 6 bases and J by 5 bases, with 13 bases between the two germline ends. Here the CDR3 reads CASSPWAGETQYF. As DNA, the CDR3 is TGTGCCAGCAGCCCATGGGCTGGGGAGACCCAGTACTTC.

The gene calls are TRBV7-2 and TRBJ2-4; TRBD2 matches at 9 bases. The CDR3 totals 17 residues. The germline V gene encodes CDR1 SGHTA and CDR2 FQGNSA. The V gene end was trimmed by 5 bases and the J gene end by 3 bases; junction bases not matched to a gene: 11. The chain's CDR3 is CASSPELAGSYKNIQYF. CDR3 in DNA: TGTGCCAGCAGCCCCGAGCTAGCGGGAAGCTACAAAAACATTCAGTACTTC.

The V gene is TRBV4-1, the J gene TRBJ2-7, with TRBD2 identical over 13 bases. V lost 2 bases and J lost 2; bases outside the gene matches: 3. Germline CDR1 MGHRA, CDR2 YSYEKL. The CDR3 runs to 16 residues. CDR3 bases: TGCGCCAGCAGCCAACCAGGACTAGCGGGAGCCTACGAGCAGTACTTC. Its protein product is CASSQPGLAGAYEQYF.

Turning to this clone: Additional DNA sequences in this sample encode the identical CDR3. The chain has TRBV13 and TRBJ2-2; D uncertain. V gave up 0 bases and J gave up 2 bases, with 1 base separating them. The CDR3 is 13 residues long. Germline CDR1 reads PRHDT; CDR2 reads FYEKMQ (reference sequence). The CDR3 region has the DNA TGTGCCAGCAGCTTAGGAAACACCGGGGAGCTGTTTTTT. It specifies CASSLGNTGELFF.